The subject of this entry is one T cell receptor beta chain. Its antigen is still unknown. Per-nucleotide qualities are absent, and no much larger clonotype sits a single base away. The time point label, as the study defines it: week 11, during vaccination. Each vaccine dose was 300 ug of a 20-mer mutant IDH1 peptide in Montanide, given subcutaneously with topical imiquimod. Donors had newly diagnosed WHO grade 3 or 4 IDH1-mutant astrocytomas with loss of nuclear ATRX. The samples were drawn from NOA16, a multicentre, single-arm, open-label phase I trial in Germany that tested a mutant IDH1 peptide vaccine in humans for the first time. The DNeasy Blood and Tissue Kit was used to extract genomic DNA from EDTA blood for TCRB sequencing. This record belongs to a study of a mutant IDH1 vaccine in newly diagnosed glioma listed by TCRdb under 2021. With regard to the full study: Patients were given eight vaccinations, in weeks 1, 3, 5, 7, 11, 15, 19 and 23, which matched visits V03 through V10. Vaccination started 4-6 weeks after radiotherapy alone, or was given together with temozolomide cycles in the groups whose treatment included chemotherapy. The roughly 32 treated patients were 62.5% male and around 40% female, with a mean age of around 40 years. Before enrollment, patients had received standard therapy of radiotherapy alone, temozolomide alone, or radiochemotherapy with temozolomide; most received the combination. Peripheral blood was drawn at six visits: V03 (baseline), V05, V07, V10, V12 and V13. Longitudinal TCRB deep sequencing was performed for 20 to 25 treated patients wherever samples were available for exploratory analyses.

Here is what the overall study found, with its caveats: Availability determined which PBMC samples were chosen for TCRB deep sequencing. Immune responses induced by the vaccine were seen in around 93% of patients across multiple MHC alleles. According to the authors, sample limitations meant that analyses of patient blood samples could not be reproduced. No apparent relationship was observed between pseudoprogression and alterations in the top peripheral T cell clonotypes detected by TCRB sequencing.

V gives up 5 bases and J gives up 1 base, and the segment between their germline ends measures 8 bases. The CDR3 covers 13 residues, taking in both the cysteine and the phenylalanine. Only CDR3 DNA remains: 39 bases, in frame from the first base. The germline V gene specifies SGHAT as CDR1 and FQNNGV as CDR2. The library was built by means of the immunoSEQ multiplex PCR assay. The hsTCRB Kit was used according to the manufacturer's protocol to amplify rearranged TCR beta chain sequences. TCRB libraries were sequenced on an Illumina MiSeq. As for the authors' bioinformatics: Demultiplexing, trimming and gene mapping were performed with the kit vendor's proprietary platform. The table comes from immuneACCESS by way of TCRdb, which keeps in-frame sequences with V and J called. Part of the clones is missing from these tables; in studies checked, under half for an unresolved V gene and the rest for unknown reasons. Clone size and V and J calls were adopted from that table, with D and trimming inferred from the DNA. For this sample there are 95,000 to 120,000 clones; around 90% appear just once. The leading ten clones occupy around 0.61% of the sample.

The source of this sequence is a woman aged 45-59 years with glioma. The material was PBMCs, obtained from a glioma patient whose treatment included an IDH1 peptide vaccine. The chain joins TRBV11-2 to TRBJ1-1, and possibly TRBD1, on 5 matching bases. CDR3 region: CASSVGTNTEAFF. The nucleotides read TGTGCCAGCAGCGTGGGGACGAACACTGAAGCTTTCTTT.